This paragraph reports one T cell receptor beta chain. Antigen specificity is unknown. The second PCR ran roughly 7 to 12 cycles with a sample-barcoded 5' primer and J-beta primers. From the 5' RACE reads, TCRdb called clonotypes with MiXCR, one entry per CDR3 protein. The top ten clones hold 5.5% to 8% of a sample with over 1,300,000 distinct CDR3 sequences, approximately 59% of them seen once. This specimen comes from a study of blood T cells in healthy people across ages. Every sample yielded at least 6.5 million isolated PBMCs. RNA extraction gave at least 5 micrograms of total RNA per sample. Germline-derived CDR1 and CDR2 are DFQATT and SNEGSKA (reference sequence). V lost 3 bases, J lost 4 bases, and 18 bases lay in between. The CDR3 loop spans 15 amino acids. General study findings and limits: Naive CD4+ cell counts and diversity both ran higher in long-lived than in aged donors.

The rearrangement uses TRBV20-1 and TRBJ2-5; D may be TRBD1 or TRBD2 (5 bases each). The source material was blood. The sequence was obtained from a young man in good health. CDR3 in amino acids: CSASFARGRTETQYF. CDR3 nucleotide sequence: TGCAGTGCTAGCTTCGCTCGGGGCCGAACAGAGACCCAGTACTTC.